This is a list of T cell receptor beta chains from one sample in a study of blood T cell repertoires in COVID-19. TCRdb keeps only in-frame clones here, not all; method: immunoSEQ multiplex PCR. The sample holds 150,000 to 200,000 clones, about 86% seen once. The source material was peripheral blood. Every receptor here comes from a man younger than 35 with acute or convalescent COVID-19. CDR3s include the opening cysteine and the closing phenylalanine or tryptophan. The order of the fields is V gene, J gene, CDR3 protein.

TRBV20-1	TRBJ1-3	CSASREGALGNTIYF
TRBV4-1	TRBJ2-7	CASSHQDRSLDEQYF
TRBV11-2	TRBJ2-3	CASSPSGASTDTQYF
TRBV10-3	TRBJ2-5	CAIRGQQETQYF
TRBV9	TRBJ2-1	CASSVDPHRGSYNEQFF
TRBV5-1	TRBJ2-1	CASREQGLTSYNEQFF
TRBV4-2	TRBJ2-1	CASSRGTSGATYNEQFF
TRBV5-1	TRBJ1-4	CASSEEQGRGEKLFF
TRBV9	TRBJ2-3	CASSYAGLASPDTQYF
TRBV7-2	TRBJ2-1	CASSFQRGVHEQFF
TRBV5-4	TRBJ1-1	CASSSSTGATEAFF
TRBV4-1	TRBJ1-2	CASSQGPGQTNYGYTF
TRBV7-3	TRBJ2-3	CASSLGTSGGTDTQYF
TRBV27	TRBJ2-7	CASRQRDRGYEQYF
TRBV6-6	TRBJ2-1	CASSPGVWLAGAYNEQFF
TRBV30	TRBJ1-6	CAWTQTGTSPLHF
TRBV27	TRBJ1-1	CASRRQGMTEAFF
TRBV28	TRBJ1-6	CASSRDRPNSPLHF
TRBV2	TRBJ1-6	CASMSSYNSPLHF
TRBV9	TRBJ2-2	CASSVDGWSGELFF
TRBV5-1	TRBJ1-2	CASSRGTGGSYGYTF
TRBV12-3/TRBV12-4	TRBJ1-5	CASSFSGNQPQHF
TRBV3-1/TRBV3-2	TRBJ1-2	CASSQPGQGDYGYTF
TRBV5-1	TRBJ1-4	CASSLAAGGNEKLFF
TRBV3-1/TRBV3-2	TRBJ1-1	CASSQGRGTGNTEAFF
TRBV7-9	TRBJ2-1	CASSLAGLADEQFF
TRBV2	TRBJ2-7	CASSDDGGVLIEQYF
TRBV2	TRBJ1-2	CASSEGWTPESYTF
TRBV18	TRBJ2-2	CASSPRGQGRTSTGELFF
TRBV7-3	TRBJ2-3	CASSPNRADTQYF
TRBV5-1	TRBJ1-4	CASSIGQATNEKLFF
TRBV5-5	TRBJ1-6	CASSSGTLSSYNSPLHF
TRBV27	TRBJ1-1	CASSPPLGKNTEAFF
TRBV5-4	TRBJ2-2	CASSLDLNTGELFF
TRBV27	TRBJ2-3	CASRGISGGAGTDTQYF
TRBV5-1	TRBJ1-1	CASKGTGNTEAFF
TRBV7-9	TRBJ2-7	CASSLGSDEQYF
TRBV13	TRBJ1-2	CASTQRGAKGYTF
TRBV6-6	TRBJ1-5	CASRSGDRAGNQPQHF
TRBV18	TRBJ1-1	CASSPPEQGGISFF
TRBV30	TRBJ1-2	CAWSGAGDYGYTF
TRBV7-2	TRBJ1-1	CASSPRQGTMNTEAFF
TRBV5-1	TRBJ1-4	CASSAGPGKQANEKLFF
TRBV19	TRBJ1-4	CASSINRSKHEKLFF
TRBV24-1	TRBJ2-1	CATSGGVAGDYNEQFF
TRBV7-2	TRBJ2-7	CASSSNSGFEQYF
TRBV28	TRBJ1-2	CASGTAANYGYTF
TRBV30	TRBJ2-3	CAWTPTGLQSAQYF
TRBV19	TRBJ2-1	CASRTSGGYNEQFF
TRBV12-3/TRBV12-4	TRBJ1-1	CASSSGTEAFF
TRBV4-2	TRBJ2-2	CASKDRWNTGELFF
TRBV7-6	TRBJ2-2	CASSLFLAGGPGELFF